Listed below are T cell receptor beta chains from one sample, sequenced in a study of graft-versus-host responses after intestinal transplantation. Some clones are missing from TCRdb's copy, which holds only in-frame ones; the method was immunoSEQ multiplex PCR. The data show tens of thousands of clones, approximately 92% seen once. Antigens for these TCRs are unknown. The input for sequencing was unstimulated CD8+ T cells sorted from spleen or lymph node cells, taken before intestinal transplant. Source of these receptors: a human donor who received an intestinal transplant. CDR3s include the opening cysteine and the closing phenylalanine or tryptophan. Fields, in order: clone size, J gene, D gene, V gene, CDR3 protein, CDR3 DNA. The D gene is left open where the match is weak. Rows may omit the clone size; those that give it use once, few, many or a size class.

abundance: NA; j_gene: TRBJ1-2; d_gene: NA; v_gene: TRBV27; CDR3aa: CASSLSPGIRDGYTF; CDR3nt: TGTGCCAGCAGTTTATCGCCCGGGATTCGAGATGGCTACACCTTC
abundance: NA; j_gene: TRBJ1-1; d_gene: NA; v_gene: TRBV27; CDR3aa: CASRYAGSNTEAFF; CDR3nt: TGTGCCAGCAGGTACGCCGGGAGTAACACTGAAGCTTTCTTT
abundance: NA; j_gene: TRBJ2-7; d_gene: TRBD1; v_gene: TRBV7-9; CDR3aa: CASSSSGTGADEQYF; CDR3nt: TGTGCCAGCAGCTCCTCCGGGACAGGGGCGGACGAGCAGTACTTC
abundance: NA; j_gene: TRBJ2-7; d_gene: TRBD2; v_gene: TRBV5-6; CDR3aa: CASSSVGTSLYEQYF; CDR3nt: TGTGCCAGCAGCTCGGTCGGGACTAGCCTCTACGAGCAGTACTTC
abundance: NA; j_gene: TRBJ1-3; d_gene: NA; v_gene: TRBV21-1; CDR3aa: CASSKAFRGYSGNTIYF; CDR3nt: TGTGCCAGCAGCAAAGCTTTCAGGGGATACTCTGGAAACACCATATATTTT
abundance: few; j_gene: TRBJ2-3; d_gene: TRBD2; v_gene: TRBV7-9; CDR3aa: CASSLVTGGDTQYF; CDR3nt: TGTGCCAGCAGCCTGGTCACGGGGGGGGATACGCAGTATTTT
abundance: NA; j_gene: TRBJ2-3; d_gene: NA; v_gene: TRBV6-1; CDR3aa: CATASSADTQYF; CDR3nt: TGTGCCACCGCCTCGAGTGCAGATACGCAGTATTTT
abundance: NA; j_gene: TRBJ2-7; d_gene: NA; v_gene: TRBV10-3; CDR3aa: CATEQAGNYEQYF; CDR3nt: TGTGCCACCGAACAGGCAGGCAACTACGAGCAGTACTTC
abundance: NA; j_gene: TRBJ2-2; d_gene: NA; v_gene: TRBV6-5; CDR3aa: CASTQTNTGELFF; CDR3nt: TGTGCCAGTACGCAGACGAACACCGGGGAGCTGTTTTTT
abundance: NA; j_gene: TRBJ2-1; d_gene: TRBD1; v_gene: TRBV4-1; CDR3aa: CASSQEDRVSYNEQFF; CDR3nt: TGCGCCAGCAGCCAAGAGGACAGGGTCTCCTACAATGAGCAGTTCTTC
abundance: once; j_gene: TRBJ1-2; d_gene: NA; v_gene: TRBV30; CDR3aa: CAWSVSRAEGYTF; CDR3nt: TGTGCCTGGAGTGTTTCCAGGGCGGAGGGCTACACCTTC
abundance: NA; j_gene: TRBJ1-3; d_gene: NA; v_gene: TRBV21-1; CDR3aa: CASSAEGTGPSGNTIYF; CDR3nt: TGTGCCAGCAGCGCCGAAGGAACAGGACCCTCTGGAAACACCATATATTTT
abundance: NA; j_gene: TRBJ2-6; d_gene: NA; v_gene: TRBV11-2; CDR3aa: CASSLGGHGANVLTF; CDR3nt: TGTGCCAGCAGCTTAGGGGGGCATGGGGCCAACGTCCTGACTTTC
abundance: NA; j_gene: TRBJ2-5; d_gene: NA; v_gene: TRBV6-1; CDR3aa: CASSETGGPGETQYF; CDR3nt: TGTGCCAGCAGTGAAACGGGGGGCCCAGGAGAGACCCAGTACTTC
abundance: once; j_gene: TRBJ2-1; d_gene: TRBD2; v_gene: TRBV27; CDR3aa: CASSLGTSGSLNYNEQFF; CDR3nt: TGTGCCAGCAGTCTCGGGACTAGCGGGTCCCTTAACTACAATGAGCAGTTCTTC
abundance: once; j_gene: TRBJ1-5; d_gene: NA; v_gene: TRBV30; CDR3aa: CAWSDVQSSFPQHF; CDR3nt: TGTGCCTGGAGTGATGTGCAGTCCTCTTTTCCCCAGCATTTT